The T cell receptor beta chain under discussion was sequenced for a study of T-cell reconstitution after alpha-beta-depleted transplantation in children. V lost 6 bases and J 5 bases, leaving 16 bases between the germline ends. The CDR3 sequence is 14 residues long. CDR1 is DFQATT and CDR2 is SNEGSKA in the germline V gene (reference sequence). This clonotype was found many times. TCRbeta library construction was performed incorporating unique molecular identifiers. TCRdb passed the PCR reads through MiXCR, listing each CDR3 protein once. The profile covers about 240,000 distinct CDR3 sequences, with about a quarter appearing a single time and over 2.5% taken by the ten largest.

This chain links TRBV20-1 with TRBJ2-2; TRBD1 or TRBD2 may be the D gene (5 bases each). This material consisted of PBMCs, taken before TCRalphabeta/CD19-depleted stem cell transplant. The source of this sequence is a girl under 10 years old with Fanconi anemia, due to receive a stem cell transplant. CDR3 region: CSATWDLRTGELFF. CDR3 nucleotides: TGCAGTGCCACTTGGGACCTCCGAACCGGGGAGCTGTTTTTT.